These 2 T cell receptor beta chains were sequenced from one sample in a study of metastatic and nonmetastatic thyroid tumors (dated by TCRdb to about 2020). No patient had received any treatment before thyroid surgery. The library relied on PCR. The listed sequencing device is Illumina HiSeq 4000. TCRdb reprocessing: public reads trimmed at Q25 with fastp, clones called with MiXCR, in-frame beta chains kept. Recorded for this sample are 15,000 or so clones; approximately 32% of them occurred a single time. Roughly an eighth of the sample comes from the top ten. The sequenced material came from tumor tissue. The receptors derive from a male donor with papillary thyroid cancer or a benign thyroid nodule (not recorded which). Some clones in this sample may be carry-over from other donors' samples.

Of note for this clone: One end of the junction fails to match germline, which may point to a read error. CDR3 nucleotide sequence: TGTGCCGCCAGTGACAGGAGGGACACGAGCTCCGGCTATGGCTACACCTTC. Its protein is CAASDRRDTSSGYGYTF. The rearrangement uses TRBV24-1 and TRBJ1-2, with D tentatively TRBD1 (6 bases). Per the germline V gene, CDR1 is KGHDR and CDR2 is SFDVKD. The CDR3 extends over 17 amino acids.

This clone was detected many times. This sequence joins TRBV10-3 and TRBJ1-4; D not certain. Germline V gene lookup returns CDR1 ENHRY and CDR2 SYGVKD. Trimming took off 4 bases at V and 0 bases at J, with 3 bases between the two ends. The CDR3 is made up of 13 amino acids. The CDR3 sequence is CAISVATNEKLFF. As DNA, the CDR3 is TGTGCCATCAGTGTTGCAACTAATGAAAAACTGTTTTTT.